This record concerns one TCR beta chain sequence. Terminally differentiated effector memory CD45RA+ cells were excluded by CCR7 positive selection of CD45RO-negative cells. This sample is drawn from a study of shared clonotypes between healthy human individuals. Sequencing used immunoSEQ multiplex PCR; TCRdb keeps in-frame clones, though not all of them. Of approximately 650,000 clones in the sample, over 95% are singletons; the top ten hold roughly 0.1%. The sequence was collected from a woman in her twenties or thirties in good health. The sample consisted of naive CD8+ T cells sorted from blood.

The CDR3 DNA sequence: TGTGCCAGCAGTAGCCTCGACAGCCCGGAACAGCCCCAGCATTTT. Residues: CASSSLDSPEQPQHF. V usage is TRBV7-2 and J usage is TRBJ1-5; perhaps TRBD1 as D (5 bases). V was shortened by 6 bases and J by 7 bases, with 19 bases between the two germline ends. Per the germline V gene, CDR1 is SGHTA and CDR2 is FQGNSA. The CDR3 runs 15 residues.